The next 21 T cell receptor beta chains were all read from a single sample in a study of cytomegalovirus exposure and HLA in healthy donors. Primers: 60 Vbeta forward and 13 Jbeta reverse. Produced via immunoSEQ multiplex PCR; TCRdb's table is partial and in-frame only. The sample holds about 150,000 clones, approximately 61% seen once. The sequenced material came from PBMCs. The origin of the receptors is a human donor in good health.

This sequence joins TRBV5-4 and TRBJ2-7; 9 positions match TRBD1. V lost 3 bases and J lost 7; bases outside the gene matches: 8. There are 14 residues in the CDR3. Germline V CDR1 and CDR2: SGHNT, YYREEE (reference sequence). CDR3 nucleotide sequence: TGTGCCAGCAGCTCAAGGACAGGGGCGGGAGAGCAGTACTTC. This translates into CASSSRTGAGEQYF.

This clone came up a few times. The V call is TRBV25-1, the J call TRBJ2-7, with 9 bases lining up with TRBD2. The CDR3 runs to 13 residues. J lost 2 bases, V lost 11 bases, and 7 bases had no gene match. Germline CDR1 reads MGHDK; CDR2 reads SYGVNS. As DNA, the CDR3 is TGTGCCGGTCAGCGGGAGGTAACCTACGAGCAGTACTTC. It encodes CAGQREVTYEQYF.

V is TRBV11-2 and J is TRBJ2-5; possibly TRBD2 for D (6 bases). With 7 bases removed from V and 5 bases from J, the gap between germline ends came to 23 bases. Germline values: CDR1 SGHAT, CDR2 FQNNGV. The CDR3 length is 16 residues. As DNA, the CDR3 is TGTGCCAGCACCTTTAACTTCGAGGGGAGCGGGGAGACCCAGTACTTC. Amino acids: CASTFNFEGSGETQYF.

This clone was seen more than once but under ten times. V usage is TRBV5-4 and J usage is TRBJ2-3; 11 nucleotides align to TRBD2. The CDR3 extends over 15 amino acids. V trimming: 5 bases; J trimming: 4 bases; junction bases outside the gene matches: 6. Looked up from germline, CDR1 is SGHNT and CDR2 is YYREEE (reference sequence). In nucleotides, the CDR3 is TGTGCCAGCAGAAAGGTAGCGGGAGGGCCAGATACGCAGTATTTT. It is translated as CASRKVAGGPDTQYF.

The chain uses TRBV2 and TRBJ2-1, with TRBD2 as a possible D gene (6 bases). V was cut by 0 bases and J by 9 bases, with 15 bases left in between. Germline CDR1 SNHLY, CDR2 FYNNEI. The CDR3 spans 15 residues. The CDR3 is CASSEAAGSVSEQFF. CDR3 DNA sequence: TGTGCCAGCAGTGAAGCCGCGGGAAGTGTGAGTGAGCAGTTCTTC.

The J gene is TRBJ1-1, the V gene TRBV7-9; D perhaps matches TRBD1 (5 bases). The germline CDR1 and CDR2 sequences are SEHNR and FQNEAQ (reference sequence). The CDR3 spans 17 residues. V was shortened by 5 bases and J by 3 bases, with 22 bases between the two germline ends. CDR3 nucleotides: TGTGCCAGCAGCCCGCAAGATGACAGTCTATGGTACACTGAAGCTTTCTTT. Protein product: CASSPQDDSLWYTEAFF.

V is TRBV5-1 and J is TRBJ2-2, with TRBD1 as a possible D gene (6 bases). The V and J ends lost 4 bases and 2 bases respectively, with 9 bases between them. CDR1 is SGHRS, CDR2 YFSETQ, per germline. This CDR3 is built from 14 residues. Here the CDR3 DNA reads TGCGCCAGCAGCCCAGGGGTTAACACCGGGGAGCTGTTTTTT. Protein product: CASSPGVNTGELFF.

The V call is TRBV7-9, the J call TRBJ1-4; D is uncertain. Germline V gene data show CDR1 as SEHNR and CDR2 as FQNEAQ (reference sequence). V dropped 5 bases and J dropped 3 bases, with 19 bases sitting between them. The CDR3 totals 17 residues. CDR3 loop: CASSTSYTAGANEKLFF. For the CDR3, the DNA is TGTGCCAGCAGCACCAGCTACACGGCCGGGGCTAATGAAAAACTGTTTTTT.

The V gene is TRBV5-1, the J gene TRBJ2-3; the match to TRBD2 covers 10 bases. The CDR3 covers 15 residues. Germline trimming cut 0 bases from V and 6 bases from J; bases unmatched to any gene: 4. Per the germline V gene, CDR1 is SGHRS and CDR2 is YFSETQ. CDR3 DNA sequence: TGCGCCAGCAGCTTGGATTCTAGCGGGAGTGATACGCAGTATTTT. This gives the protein CASSLDSSGSDTQYF.

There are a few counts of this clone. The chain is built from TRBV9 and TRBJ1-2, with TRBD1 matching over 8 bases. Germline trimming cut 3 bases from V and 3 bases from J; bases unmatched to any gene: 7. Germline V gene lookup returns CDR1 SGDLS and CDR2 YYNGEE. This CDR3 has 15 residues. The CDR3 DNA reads TGTGCCAGCAGCGGATGGACAGGGATGTACTATGGCTACACCTTC. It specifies CASSGWTGMYYGYTF. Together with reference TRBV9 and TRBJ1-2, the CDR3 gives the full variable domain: DSGVTQTPKHLITATGQRVTLRCSPRSGDLSVYWYQQSLDQGLQFLIQYYNGEERAKGNILERFSAQQFPDLHSELNLSSLELGDSALYFCASSGWTGMYYGYTFGSGTRLTVV.

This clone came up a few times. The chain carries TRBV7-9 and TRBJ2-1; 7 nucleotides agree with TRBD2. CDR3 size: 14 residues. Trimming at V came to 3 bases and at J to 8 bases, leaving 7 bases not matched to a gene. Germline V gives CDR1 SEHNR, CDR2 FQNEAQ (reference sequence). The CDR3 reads CASSLGGSVHEQFF. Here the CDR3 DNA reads TGTGCCAGCAGCTTGGGCGGGAGTGTGCATGAGCAGTTCTTC.

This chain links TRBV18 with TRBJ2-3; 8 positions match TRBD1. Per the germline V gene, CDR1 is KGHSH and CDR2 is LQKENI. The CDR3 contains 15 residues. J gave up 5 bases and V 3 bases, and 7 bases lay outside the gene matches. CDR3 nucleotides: TGTGCCAGCTCACCTGTTCAGGGGGCAGGAGATACGCAGTATTTT. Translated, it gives CASSPVQGAGDTQYF.

CDR3 nucleotide sequence: TGTGCCAGCAGCTCTCCCGGGACAGGGGGCGACGAGCAGTACTTC. Amino acid sequence: CASSSPGTGGDEQYF. The V gene is TRBV28, the J gene TRBJ2-7, with 12 bases aligning to TRBD1. The germline gives CDR1 MDHEN, CDR2 SYDVKM. The CDR3 runs 15 residues. V dropped 6 bases and J dropped 5; count of bases not matched to a gene: 8.

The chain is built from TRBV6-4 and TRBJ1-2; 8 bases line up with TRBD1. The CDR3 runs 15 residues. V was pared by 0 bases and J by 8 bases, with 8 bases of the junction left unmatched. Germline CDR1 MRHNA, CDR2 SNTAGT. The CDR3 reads CASSDSQGGYEGYTF. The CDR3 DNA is TGTGCCAGCAGTGACTCACAGGGGGGGTATGAAGGCTACACCTTC.

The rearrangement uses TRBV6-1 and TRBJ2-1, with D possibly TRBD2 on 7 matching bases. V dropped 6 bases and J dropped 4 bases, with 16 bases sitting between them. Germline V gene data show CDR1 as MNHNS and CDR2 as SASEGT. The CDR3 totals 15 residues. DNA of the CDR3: TGTGCCAGCAGCGCGACAGAGGGGGGGTACAATGAGCAGTTCTTC. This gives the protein CASSATEGGYNEQFF.

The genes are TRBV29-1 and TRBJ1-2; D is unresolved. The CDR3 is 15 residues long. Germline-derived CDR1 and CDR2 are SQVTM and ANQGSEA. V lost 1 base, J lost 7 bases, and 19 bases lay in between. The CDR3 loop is CSVEGVGLSLGGYTF. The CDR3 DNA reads TGCAGCGTTGAAGGGGTTGGGCTTAGTCTGGGTGGCTACACCTTC. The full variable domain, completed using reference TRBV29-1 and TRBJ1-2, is SAVISQKPSRDICQRGTSLTIQCQVDSQVTMMFWYRQQPGQSLTLIATANQGSEATYESGFVIDKFPISRPNLTFSTLTVSNMSPEDSSIYLCSVEGVGLSLGGYTFGSGTRLTVV.

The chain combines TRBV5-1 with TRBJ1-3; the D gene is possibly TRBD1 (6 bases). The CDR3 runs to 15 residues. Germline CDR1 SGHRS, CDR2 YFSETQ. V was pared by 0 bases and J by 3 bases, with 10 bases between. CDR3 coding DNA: TGCGCCAGCAGCTTGGAAGGGACAAATGGAAACACCATATATTTT. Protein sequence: CASSLEGTNGNTIYF.

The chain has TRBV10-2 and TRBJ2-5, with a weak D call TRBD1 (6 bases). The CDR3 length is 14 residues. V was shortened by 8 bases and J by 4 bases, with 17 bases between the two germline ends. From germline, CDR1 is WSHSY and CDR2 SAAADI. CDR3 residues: CASGGRSPTETQYF. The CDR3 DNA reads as TGCGCCAGCGGGGGCCGTTCTCCCACAGAGACCCAGTACTTC.

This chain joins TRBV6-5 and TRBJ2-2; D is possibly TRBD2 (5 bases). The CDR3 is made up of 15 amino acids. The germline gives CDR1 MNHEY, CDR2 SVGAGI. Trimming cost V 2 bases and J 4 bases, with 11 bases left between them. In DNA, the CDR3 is TGTGCCAGCAGTTACGGGCGGGCGAGCACCGGGGAGCTGTTTTTT. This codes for CASSYGRASTGELFF.

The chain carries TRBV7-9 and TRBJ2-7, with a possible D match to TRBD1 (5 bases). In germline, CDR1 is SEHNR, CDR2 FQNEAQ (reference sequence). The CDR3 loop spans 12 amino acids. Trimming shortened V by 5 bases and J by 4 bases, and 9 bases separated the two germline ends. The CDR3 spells CASSNNRYEQYF. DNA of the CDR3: TGTGCCAGCAGCAACAACAGGTACGAGCAGTACTTC.

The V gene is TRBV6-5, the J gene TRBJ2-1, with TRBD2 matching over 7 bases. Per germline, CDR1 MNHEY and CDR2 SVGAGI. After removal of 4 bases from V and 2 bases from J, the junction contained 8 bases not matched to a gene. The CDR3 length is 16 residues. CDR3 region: CASSSLAGYTYNEQFF. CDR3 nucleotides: TGTGCCAGCAGTTCCTTAGCGGGTTATACCTACAATGAGCAGTTCTTC.